The entry below describes one TCR beta chain. This clone occurred once. Its specific antigen is unknown. No base quality information exists; no much larger clone differs at one position. The donors were healthy, HIV-negative adults with no recently reported acute infections or vaccinations. Every donor was a Caucasian adult living in Nashville, Tennessee, USA. CD4+ T cells were enriched by magnetic negative selection, after which naive cells were positively selected on CD45RA and the negative fraction was taken as the memory subset. Blood was obtained by leukapheresis, after which PBMCs were separated by Ficoll-Histopaque density gradient centrifugation and cryopreserved in liquid nitrogen vapor phase. Purity and quantity of every magnetically sorted T cell population were checked by analytical flow cytometry. Genomic DNA was isolated from each sorted fraction and quantified by UV absorbance on a Nanodrop 2000c.

This specimen belongs to a study of shared clonotypes between healthy human individuals (dated by TCRdb to 2018 to 2021). For the study in its entirety: The cohort included three men and two women between 18 and 49 years of age. The study deeply sequenced blood TCR repertoires of roughly five healthy adults to estimate repertoire size and the extent of clonotype sharing between individuals. Between about 0.8 and 9.5 billion PBMCs per donor were obtained by leukapheresis. For each donor, CD4 naive and CD4 memory were each run on three plates, CD8 naive on two plates, and CD8 memory on one plate. Different laboratories and diverse techniques were used to prepare libraries and sequence TCR repertoires, to increase sequencing depth and limit assay-specific biases.

Using the deep immunoSEQ assay, multiplex PCR amplified TCR CDR3 regions from genomic DNA. For each cell subset, the extracted genomic DNA was distributed evenly across all wells of several immunoSEQ 96-well plates, and each plate served as one replicate. For sorted subsets, each replicate PCR was loaded with about 0.2 ug genomic DNA, equivalent to some 27,000 T cell genomes. Purified libraries were measured with a Qubit 3.0 fluorometer, size-checked on a Bioanalyzer 2100, and measured again with the KAPA Library Quantification kit. A separate single-read 150-cycle Illumina NextSeq 550 flow cell was used to sequence each immunoSEQ 96-well plate. The authors' pipeline ran thus. Because the immunoSEQ output included only junctional sequences and no quality scores, the filtering could not be the same as the filtering used for full-length reads. To assign V/J genes and CDR3, sequences were annotated using PyIR, a Python wrapper for IgBLAST v1.9, with IMGT germline references. Reads were removed for weak V/J assignments (E-value above 1e-6), missing CDR3, stop codons, out-of-frame junctions, or ambiguous translated residues. A V3J clonotype was defined by an identical inferred V gene, J gene, and CDR3 amino acid sequence. The percentage overlap between two repertoires was calculated by dividing the number of shared unique clonotypes by the size of the smaller repertoire. Three approaches were used to assess repertoire richness: RTK rarefaction, the Chao1 estimator, and Recon v2.1 estimates of unobserved clonotypes. Generation probabilities for all TCRbeta clonotypes obtained by the gDNA method from a handful of donors were computed using OLGA. Imported from immuneACCESS, the table was reduced by TCRdb to in-frame sequences with V and J called. These copies leave out some clones; in studies compared against another copy, an unresolved V gene accounts for under half, and the cause of the remainder is not known. V, J and clone size are taken as reported in that table, and D and trimming were inferred from the DNA itself. The sample table contains 2 million to 2.5 million clones; only one count was recorded for approximately 94% of them. Less than 0.15% of the sample belongs to the ten largest clones.

Findings and caveats that apply to the study as a whole: Sampling was restricted to blood, and TCR repertoires in tissues likely differ from the TCR repertoires found in blood. Pairwise subsampling led to the expectation that sequencing depth would affect the degree of clonotype sharing among donors. Roughly 5% of naive CD4, 3.5% of naive CD8, roughly 2.4% of memory CD4, and more than 0.35% of memory CD8 clonotypes were shared across several donors. Because the study included a small number of donors, the genetic and exposure-history diversity represented was limited. Clonotypes shared by all four sorted-subset donors showed higher generation probabilities than non-shared clonotypes. Larger estimated clonotype richness was generally found for naive subsets than for memory subsets. Rarefaction of sorted-subset datasets indicated incomplete sequencing despite the large sequencing depth.

CDR1 and CDR2, looked up from the germline V gene, are MDHEN and SYDVKM. V is reduced by 6 bases and J by 3 bases, leaving a spacing of 15 bases between them. Including the terminal cysteine and phenylalanine, the CDR3 comprises 14 residues. Only CDR3 DNA is held: 42 bases, read in frame from base 1. Sequenced sample: naive CD4+ T cells sorted from blood. This specimen's cell subset or site label, interpreted: CD45RA+ positively selected. The chain uses TRBV28 and TRBJ2-7; the D gene is perhaps TRBD1, from 6 matching bases. The TCR originated in a man aged 18 to 35 in good health. The CDR3 corresponds to CASRKQGSIYEQYF. The nucleotide sequence reads TGTGCCAGCAGGAAACAGGGCTCAATCTACGAGCAGTACTTC.